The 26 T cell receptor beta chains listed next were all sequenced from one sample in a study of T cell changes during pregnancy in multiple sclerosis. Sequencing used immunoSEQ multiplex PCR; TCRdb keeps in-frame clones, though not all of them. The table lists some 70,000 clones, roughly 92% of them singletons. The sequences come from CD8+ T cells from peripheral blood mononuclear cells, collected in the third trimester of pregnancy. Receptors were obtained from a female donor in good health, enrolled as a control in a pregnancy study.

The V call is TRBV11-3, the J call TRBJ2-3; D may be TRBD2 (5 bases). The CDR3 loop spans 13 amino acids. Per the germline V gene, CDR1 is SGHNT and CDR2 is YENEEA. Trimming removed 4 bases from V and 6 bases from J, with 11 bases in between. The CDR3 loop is CASSSPPGDTQYF. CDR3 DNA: TGTGCCAGCAGCTCGCCTCCGGGGGATACGCAGTATTTT. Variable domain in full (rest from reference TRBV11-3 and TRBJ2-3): EAGVVQSPRYKIIEKKQPVAFWCNPISGHNTLYWYLQNLGQGPELLIRYENEEAVDDSQLPKDRFSAERLKGVDSTLKIQPAELGDSAVYLCASSSPPGDTQYFGPGTRLTVL.

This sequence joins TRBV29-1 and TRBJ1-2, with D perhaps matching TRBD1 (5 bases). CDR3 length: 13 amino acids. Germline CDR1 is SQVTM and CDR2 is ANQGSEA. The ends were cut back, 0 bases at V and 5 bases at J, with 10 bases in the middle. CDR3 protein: CSVEEQGPYGYTF. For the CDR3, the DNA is TGCAGCGTTGAAGAGCAGGGCCCTTATGGCTACACCTTC.

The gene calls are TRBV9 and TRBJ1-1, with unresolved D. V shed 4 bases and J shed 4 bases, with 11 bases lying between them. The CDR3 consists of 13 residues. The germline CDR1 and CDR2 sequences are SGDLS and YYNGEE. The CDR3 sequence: CASSPAGATEAFF. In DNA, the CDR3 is TGTGCCAGCAGCCCAGCAGGTGCCACTGAAGCTTTCTTT.

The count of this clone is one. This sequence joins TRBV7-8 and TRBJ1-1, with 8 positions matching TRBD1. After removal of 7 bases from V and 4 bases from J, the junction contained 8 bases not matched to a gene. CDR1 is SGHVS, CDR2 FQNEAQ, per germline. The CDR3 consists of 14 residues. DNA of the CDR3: TGTGCCAGCAACCTCAGGGGGCCGAGCACTGAAGCTTTCTTT. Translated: CASNLRGPSTEAFF.

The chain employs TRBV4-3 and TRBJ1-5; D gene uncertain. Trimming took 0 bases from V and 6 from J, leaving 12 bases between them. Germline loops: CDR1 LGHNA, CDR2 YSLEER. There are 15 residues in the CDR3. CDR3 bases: TGCGCCAGCAGCCAAGATCCTAACGCGGGTCAGCCCCAGCATTTT. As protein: CASSQDPNAGQPQHF.

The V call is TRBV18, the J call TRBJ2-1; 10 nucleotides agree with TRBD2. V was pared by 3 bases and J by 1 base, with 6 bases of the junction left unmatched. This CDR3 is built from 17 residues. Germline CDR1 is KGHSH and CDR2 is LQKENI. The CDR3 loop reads CASSPAPGLASYNEQFF. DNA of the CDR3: TGTGCCAGCTCACCGGCCCCGGGACTAGCGTCCTACAATGAGCAGTTCTTC.

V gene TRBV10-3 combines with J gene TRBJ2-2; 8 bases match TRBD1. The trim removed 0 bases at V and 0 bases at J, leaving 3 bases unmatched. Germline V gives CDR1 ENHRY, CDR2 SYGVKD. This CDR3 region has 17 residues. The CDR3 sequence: CAISESPQGANTGELFF. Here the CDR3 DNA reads TGTGCCATCAGTGAGTCGCCACAGGGGGCGAACACCGGGGAGCTGTTTTTT.

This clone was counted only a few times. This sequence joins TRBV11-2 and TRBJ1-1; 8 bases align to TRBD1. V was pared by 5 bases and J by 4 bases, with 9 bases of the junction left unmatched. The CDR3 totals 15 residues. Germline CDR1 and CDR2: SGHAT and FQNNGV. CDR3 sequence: CASSPDRGGSTEAFF. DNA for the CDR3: TGTGCCAGCAGCCCCGACAGGGGTGGAAGCACTGAAGCTTTCTTT.

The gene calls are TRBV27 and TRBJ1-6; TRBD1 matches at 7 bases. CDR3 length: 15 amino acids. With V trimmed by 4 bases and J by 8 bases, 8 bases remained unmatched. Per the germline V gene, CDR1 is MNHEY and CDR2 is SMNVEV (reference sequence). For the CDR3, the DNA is TGTGCCAGCAGTTCATTCCAGGGGGTCTATTCACCCCTCCACTTT. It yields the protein CASSSFQGVYSPLHF.

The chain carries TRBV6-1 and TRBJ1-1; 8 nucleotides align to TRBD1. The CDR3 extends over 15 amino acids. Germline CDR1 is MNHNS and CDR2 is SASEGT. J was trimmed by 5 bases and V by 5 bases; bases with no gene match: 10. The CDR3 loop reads CASSLSGQGGTEAFF. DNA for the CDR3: TGTGCCAGCAGTCTGAGTGGACAGGGAGGGACTGAAGCTTTCTTT.

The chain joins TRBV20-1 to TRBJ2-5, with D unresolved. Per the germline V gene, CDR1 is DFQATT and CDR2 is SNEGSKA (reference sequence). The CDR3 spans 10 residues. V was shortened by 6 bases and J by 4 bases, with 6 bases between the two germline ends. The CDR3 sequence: CSAPGETQYF. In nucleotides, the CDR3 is TGCAGTGCCCCGGGAGAGACCCAGTACTTC.

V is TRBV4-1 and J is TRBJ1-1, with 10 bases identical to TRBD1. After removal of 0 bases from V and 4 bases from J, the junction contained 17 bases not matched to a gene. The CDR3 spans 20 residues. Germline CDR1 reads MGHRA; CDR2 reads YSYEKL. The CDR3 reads CASSQDQLWTGGQFGTEAFF. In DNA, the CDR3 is TGCGCCAGCAGCCAAGATCAATTGTGGACAGGGGGGCAGTTCGGCACTGAAGCTTTCTTT.

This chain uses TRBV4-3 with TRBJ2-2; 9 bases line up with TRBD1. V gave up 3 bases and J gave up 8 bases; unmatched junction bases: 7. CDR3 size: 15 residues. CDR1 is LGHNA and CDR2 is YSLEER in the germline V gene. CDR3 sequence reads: CASSHHTGGGGELFF. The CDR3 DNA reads TGCGCCAGCAGCCATCACACAGGGGGCGGGGGGGAGCTGTTTTTT.

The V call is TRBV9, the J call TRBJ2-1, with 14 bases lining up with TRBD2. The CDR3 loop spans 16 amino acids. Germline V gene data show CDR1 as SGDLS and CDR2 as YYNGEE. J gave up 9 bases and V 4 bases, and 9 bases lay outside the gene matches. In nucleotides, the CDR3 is TGTGCCAGCAGCAGGGGACTAGCGGGGGAGCAGGGTGAGCAGTTCTTC. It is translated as CASSRGLAGEQGEQFF.

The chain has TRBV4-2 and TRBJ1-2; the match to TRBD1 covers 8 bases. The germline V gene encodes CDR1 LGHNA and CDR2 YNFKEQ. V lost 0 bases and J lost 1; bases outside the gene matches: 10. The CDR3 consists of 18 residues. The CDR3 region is CASSQDGSRGRVNYGYTF. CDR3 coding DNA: TGTGCCAGCAGCCAAGACGGATCCAGGGGGCGCGTTAACTATGGCTACACCTTC.

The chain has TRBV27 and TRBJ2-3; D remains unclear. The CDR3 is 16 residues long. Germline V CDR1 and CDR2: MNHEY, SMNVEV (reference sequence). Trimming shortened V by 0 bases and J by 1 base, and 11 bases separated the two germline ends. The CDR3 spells CASSLSIFQGTDTQYF. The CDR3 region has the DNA TGTGCCAGCAGTTTATCGATATTCCAGGGCACAGATACGCAGTATTTT.

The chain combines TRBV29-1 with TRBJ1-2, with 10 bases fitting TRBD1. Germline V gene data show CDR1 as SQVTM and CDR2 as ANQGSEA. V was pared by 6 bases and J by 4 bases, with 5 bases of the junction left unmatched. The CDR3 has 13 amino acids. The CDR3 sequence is CSVDRGFIYGYTF. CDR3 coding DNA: TGCAGCGTGGACAGGGGGTTCATCTATGGCTACACCTTC.

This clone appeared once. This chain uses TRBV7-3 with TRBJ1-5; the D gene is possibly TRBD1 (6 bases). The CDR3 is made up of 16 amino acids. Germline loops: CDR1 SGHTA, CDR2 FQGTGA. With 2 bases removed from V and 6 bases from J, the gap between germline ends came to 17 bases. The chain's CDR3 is CASSLQGHGLGQPQHF. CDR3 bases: TGTGCCAGCAGCTTACAGGGACATGGGCTGGGTCAGCCCCAGCATTTT.

CDR3: CASSLGVGDYPVGEQFF. The DNA for the CDR3 is TGCGCCAGCAGCCTCGGGGTTGGGGACTACCCTGTGGGAGAGCAGTTCTTC. This rearrangement joins TRBV4-1 to TRBJ2-1; 7 positions agree with TRBD2. This CDR3 has 17 residues. The V and J ends lost 4 bases and 10 bases, in that order; junction bases with no gene match: 19. Germline assignment: CDR1 MGHRA and CDR2 YSYEKL.

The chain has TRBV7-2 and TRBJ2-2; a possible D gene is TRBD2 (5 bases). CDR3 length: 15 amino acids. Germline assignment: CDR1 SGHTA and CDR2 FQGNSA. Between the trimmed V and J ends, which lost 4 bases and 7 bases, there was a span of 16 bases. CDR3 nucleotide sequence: TGTGCCAGCAGCTCCTACAACGGGGAAGGCGGGGAGCTGTTTTTT. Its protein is CASSSYNGEGGELFF.

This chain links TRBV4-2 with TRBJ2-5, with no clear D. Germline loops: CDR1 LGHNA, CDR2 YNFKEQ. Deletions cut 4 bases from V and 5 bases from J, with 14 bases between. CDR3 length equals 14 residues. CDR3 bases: TGTGCCAGCAGCCTCCGACTCGTCGGGGAGACCCAGTACTTC. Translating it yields CASSLRLVGETQYF.

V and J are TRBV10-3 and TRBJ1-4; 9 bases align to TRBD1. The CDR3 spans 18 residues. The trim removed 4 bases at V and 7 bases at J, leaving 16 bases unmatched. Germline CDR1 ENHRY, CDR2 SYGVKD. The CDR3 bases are TGTGCCATCAGTGTAGGAGCGGTTTCCGGGACAGGGCGTGAAAAACTGTTTTTT. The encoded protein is CAISVGAVSGTGREKLFF.

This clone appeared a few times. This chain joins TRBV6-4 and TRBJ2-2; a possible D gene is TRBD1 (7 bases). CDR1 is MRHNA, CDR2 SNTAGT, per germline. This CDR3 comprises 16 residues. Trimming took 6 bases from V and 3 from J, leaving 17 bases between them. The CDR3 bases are TGTGCCAGCAGCCCAACGGGGGACAGTGACACCGGGGAGCTGTTTTTT. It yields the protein CASSPTGDSDTGELFF.

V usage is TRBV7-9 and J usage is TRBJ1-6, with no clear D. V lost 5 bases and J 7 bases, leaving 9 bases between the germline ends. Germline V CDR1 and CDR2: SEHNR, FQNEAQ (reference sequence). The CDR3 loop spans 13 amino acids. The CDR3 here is CASSGRENSPLHF. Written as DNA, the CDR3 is TGTGCCAGCAGCGGACGGGAAAATTCACCCCTCCACTTT.

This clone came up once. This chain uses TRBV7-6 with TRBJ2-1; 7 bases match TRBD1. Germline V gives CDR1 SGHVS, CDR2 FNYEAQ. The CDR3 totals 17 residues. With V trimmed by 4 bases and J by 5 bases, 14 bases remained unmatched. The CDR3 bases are TGTGCCAGCAGCTCCCACTCCGGGACAGCAGCAAACAATGAGCAGTTCTTC. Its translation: CASSSHSGTAANNEQFF.

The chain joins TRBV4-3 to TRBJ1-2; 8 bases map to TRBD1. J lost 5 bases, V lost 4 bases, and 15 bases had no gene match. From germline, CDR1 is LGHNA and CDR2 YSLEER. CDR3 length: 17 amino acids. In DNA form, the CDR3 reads TGCGCCAGCAGCCGTTCCCTTGGGGACAGGCTCCATTATGGCTACACCTTC. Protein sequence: CASSRSLGDRLHYGYTF.